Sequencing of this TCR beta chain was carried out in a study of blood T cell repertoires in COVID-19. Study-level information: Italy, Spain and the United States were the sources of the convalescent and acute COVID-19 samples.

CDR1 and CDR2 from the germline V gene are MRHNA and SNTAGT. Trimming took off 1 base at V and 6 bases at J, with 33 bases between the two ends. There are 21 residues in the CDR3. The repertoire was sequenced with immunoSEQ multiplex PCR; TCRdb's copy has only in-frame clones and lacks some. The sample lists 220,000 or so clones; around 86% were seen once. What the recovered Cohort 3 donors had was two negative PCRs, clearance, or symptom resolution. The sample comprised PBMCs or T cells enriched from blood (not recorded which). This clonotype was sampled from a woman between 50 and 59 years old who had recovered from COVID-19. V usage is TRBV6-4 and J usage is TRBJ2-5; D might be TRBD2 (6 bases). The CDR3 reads CASSDFKNPGTRFLEGQTQYF. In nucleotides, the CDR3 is TGTGCCAGCAGTGACTTCAAAAACCCCGGGACTCGTTTTCTCGAGGGGCAGACCCAGTACTTC.